Listed below are T cell receptor beta chains from one sample, sequenced in a study of blood T cell repertoires in COVID-19. The table came from immunoSEQ multiplex PCR; TCRdb's copy has only in-frame clones and leaves some out. The sample includes 100,000 to 150,000 clones, 70% to 90% of them seen just once. The sample comprised PBMCs or T cells enriched from blood (not recorded which). These receptor sequences come from a woman aged 45-59 years who had recovered from COVID-19. The CDR3 runs from the conserved cysteine through the conserved F or W. A D gene is named only where the DNA matches it firmly. Size tells how often a clone was seen (once, few, many) or the class of an expanded clone, and some rows leave it out.

V gene	D gene	clone size	J gene	CDR3 DNA	CDR3 protein
TRBV5-4	TRBD1	NA	TRBJ1-1	TGTGCCAGCAGCGTCCTCGGTAGGGGGCTCACTGAAGCTTTCTTT	CASSVLGRGLTEAFF
TRBV4-3	NA	NA	TRBJ2-3	TGCGCCAGCAGCCAAGATAGGAGGGATCGGGGTACAGATACGCAGTATTTT	CASSQDRRDRGTDTQYF
TRBV4-1	NA	NA	TRBJ2-7	TGCGCCAGCAGCCATGGTATTCGAGCGTCAAACTACGAGCAGTACTTC	CASSHGIRASNYEQYF
TRBV20-1	TRBD2	NA	TRBJ2-4	TGCAGTTCCCCGGGGGGAGGGATTCAGTACTTC	CSSPGGGIQYF
TRBV18	NA	NA	TRBJ2-7	TGTGCCAGCTCTTCCGGGAACTCCTACGAGCAGTACTTC	CASSSGNSYEQYF
TRBV9	TRBD1	NA	TRBJ2-2	TGTGCCATCACAAGGGGGCCAACCGGGGAGCTGTTTTTT	CAITRGPTGELFF
TRBV13	TRBD1	NA	TRBJ2-7	TGTGCCAGCAGCTGGGGACAGGGGAGGTACGAGCAGTACTTC	CASSWGQGRYEQYF
TRBV10-1	TRBD1	once	TRBJ2-5	TGCGCCAGCAGTGAGTCTAGACAGGGCCAAGAGACCCAGTACTTC	CASSESRQGQETQYF
TRBV10-3	NA	NA	TRBJ1-1	TGTGCCATCAGTGAGTTCGACAGCCCGAACACTGAAGCTTTCTTT	CAISEFDSPNTEAFF
TRBV7-9	NA	once	TRBJ2-7	TGTGCCAGCAGCCCCGAGGCGGGCGAGCAGTACTTC	CASSPEAGEQYF
TRBV7-3	NA	NA	TRBJ1-6	TGTGCCAGCAGCCCCGGGACACTCAATTCACCCCTCCACTTT	CASSPGTLNSPLHF
TRBV4-1	TRBD1	NA	TRBJ2-7	TGCGCCAGCAGCCAAGGCAACAGGGGATGGCACGAGCAGTACTTC	CASSQGNRGWHEQYF
TRBV7-2	NA	NA	TRBJ1-6	TGTGCCAGCAGCTTAGAGGCAGGGGCCCACTCACCCCTCCACTTT	CASSLEAGAHSPLHF
TRBV7-8	NA	NA	TRBJ1-1	TGTGCCAGCAGCTTATCCCGGCAGGGTGAAGCTTTCTTT	CASSLSRQGEAFF
TRBV27	NA	NA	TRBJ2-2	TGTGCCAGCAGTTTATCGTTGAGCACCGGGGAGCTGTTTTTT	CASSLSLSTGELFF
TRBV3-1/TRBV3-2	NA	once	TRBJ1-6	TGTGCCAGCAGCCAAGCCAGGGCTGGGGGGAGCAGTTCACCCCTCCACTTT	CASSQARAGGSSSPLHF
TRBV5-8	NA	NA	TRBJ2-7	TGTGCCAGCAGCCCTGACCCGGTCAGGGACTACGAGCAGTACTTC	CASSPDPVRDYEQYF
TRBV25-1	NA	NA	TRBJ1-3	TGTGCCAGCAGGACTACTAGCTCTGGAAACACCATATATTTT	CASRTTSSGNTIYF
TRBV12-3/TRBV12-4	NA	NA	TRBJ2-1	TGTGCCAGCAGTAGGGCGGGACCCCGGGAGCAGTTCTTC	CASSRAGPREQFF
TRBV6-5	NA	NA	TRBJ1-2	TGTGCCAGCAGCTCCTTGGGAGGGCACTATGGCTACACCTTC	CASSSLGGHYGYTF
TRBV6-5	NA	NA	TRBJ1-2	TGTGCCAGCAGTCCCGATTGGCTCTATGGCTACACCTTC	CASSPDWLYGYTF
TRBV19	NA	few	TRBJ1-1	TGTGCCAGTACCTCGACCAGGGGCATGAACACTGAAGCTTTCTTT	CASTSTRGMNTEAFF
TRBV4-3	NA	NA	TRBJ2-7	TGCGCCAGCAGCCAAGATAGGGGGACCGCTTACGAGCAGTACTTC	CASSQDRGTAYEQYF
TRBV18	TRBD1	NA	TRBJ1-1	TGTGCCAGCTCACCACGAGGACAGGGAAGGCACACTGAAGCTTTCTTT	CASSPRGQGRHTEAFF
TRBV5-1	TRBD1	NA	TRBJ2-3	TGCGCCAGCAGCTTACAGGGGGCCTCTAGCACAGATACGCAGTATTTT	CASSLQGASSTDTQYF
TRBV4-1	NA	NA	TRBJ1-4	TGCGCCAGCAGCCCGGGAGTGCCGGCCTATGAAAAACTGTTTTTT	CASSPGVPAYEKLFF
TRBV18	NA	NA	TRBJ2-5	TGTGCCAGCTCACCGGCGGGGGCGTTCATGGAGACCCAGTACTTC	CASSPAGAFMETQYF
TRBV6-1	NA	NA	TRBJ1-6	TGTGCCAGCAGTGAATACAGTCAGGTTAATTCACCCCTCCACTTT	CASSEYSQVNSPLHF
TRBV11-3	TRBD1	NA	TRBJ1-6	TGTGCCAGCAGCAAACAGGGGGAAATCGAATCACCCCTCCACTTT	CASSKQGEIESPLHF
TRBV5-1	TRBD2	NA	TRBJ2-7	TGCGCCAGCAGCTCAGGACTAGCCGGGCCCTACGAGCAGTACTTC	CASSSGLAGPYEQYF
TRBV21-1	NA	NA	TRBJ1-1	TGTGCCAGCAGCAAAGTAAGGGACAGGGGATACACTGAAGCTTTCTTT	CASSKVRDRGYTEAFF
TRBV7-2	TRBD2	NA	TRBJ2-3	TGTGCCAGCAGCTTACGGACTAGCGGGGCAAGCACAGATACGCAGTATTTT	CASSLRTSGASTDTQYF
TRBV3-1/TRBV3-2	NA	NA	TRBJ1-1	TGTGCCAGCAGCCAGGGGCCAGGCGAAGCTTTCTTT	CASSQGPGEAFF
TRBV9	TRBD2	NA	TRBJ2-5	TGTGCCAGCAGCGCAAATTTACTAGCGGAGGGGGAGACCCAGTACTTC	CASSANLLAEGETQYF
TRBV19	TRBD1	NA	TRBJ1-3	TGTGCCAGTAGTCCTGGACAGGGGCCGGGAAACACCATATATTTT	CASSPGQGPGNTIYF
TRBV5-1	NA	NA	TRBJ2-6	TGCGCCAGCAGCTTGACTAGGGTAGGGTCTGGGGCCAACGTCCTGACTTTC	CASSLTRVGSGANVLTF
TRBV3-1/TRBV3-2	TRBD1	NA	TRBJ2-2	TGTGCCAGCAGATACGGGACAGGGTTGTCCACCGGGGAGCTGTTTTTT	CASRYGTGLSTGELFF
TRBV27	NA	NA	TRBJ2-7	TGTGCCAGCAGTTTACACAGGGACTCCTACGAGCAGTACTTC	CASSLHRDSYEQYF